This note documents a single T cell receptor (beta chain) sequence. This entry is derived from a study of blood T cell repertoires in COVID-19. Per the study methods: Amplifying reference gene primers gave estimates of nucleated cell counts. Profiling relied on immunoSEQ multiplex PCR, and the TCRdb table lists in-frame clones only, not all of them. V, J and clone size were drawn from that table, and D and trimming were deduced from the DNA. The repertoire holds 65,000 to 85,000 clones, with around 89% as singletons. The CDR3 loop spans 14 amino acids. The V and J ends lost 0 bases and 8 bases, in that order; junction bases with no gene match: 0. CDR1 and CDR2 from the germline V gene are SEHNR and FQNEAQ (reference sequence).

The chain joins TRBV7-9 to TRBJ1-4; the match to TRBD1 covers 10 bases. The specimen was peripheral blood. This receptor was obtained from a man between 45 and 60 years old with acute or convalescent COVID-19. The CDR3 coding sequence is TGTGCCAGCAGCTTAGCGACAGGGGGCGAAAAACTGTTTTTT. This translates into CASSLATGGEKLFF.